What follows describes a single T cell receptor beta chain. Its antigen is still unknown. The sample originates from a study of OX40 agonist ivuxolimab in advanced cancers. Study details: Ivuxolimab is a fully human IgG2 antibody that activates OX40 (CD134). The mean age was roughly 60 years, ranging from roughly 23 to 79, with around four fifths of participants male. Study findings and constraints: The study did not work out the antigen specificity of the expanded peripheral T cells.

Assay: immunoSEQ multiplex PCR; the TCRdb copy retains only in-frame clones and omits some. The repertoire consists of 30,000 to 40,000 clones, with roughly nine tenths occurring once and the leading ten covering about 35%. Enrollment shut out patients with autoimmune disease history or systemic immunosuppression. Looked up from germline, CDR1 is SGHKS and CDR2 is YYEKEE (reference sequence). This CDR3 spans 17 amino acids. V lost 0 bases, J lost 8 bases, and 9 bases stayed unmatched. This chain joins TRBV5-5 and TRBJ2-1, with TRBD2 identical over 12 bases. The material was CD4+ or CD8+ T cells sorted from blood, obtained in a trial of the OX40 agonist ivuxolimab. The origin of this receptor is an adult with an advanced solid tumor such as melanoma, head and neck, liver or kidney cancer. CDR3 in amino acids: CASSLEILAGGPDEQFF. In DNA, the CDR3 is TGTGCCAGCAGCTTGGAAATTCTAGCGGGGGGGCCAGATGAGCAGTTCTTC.